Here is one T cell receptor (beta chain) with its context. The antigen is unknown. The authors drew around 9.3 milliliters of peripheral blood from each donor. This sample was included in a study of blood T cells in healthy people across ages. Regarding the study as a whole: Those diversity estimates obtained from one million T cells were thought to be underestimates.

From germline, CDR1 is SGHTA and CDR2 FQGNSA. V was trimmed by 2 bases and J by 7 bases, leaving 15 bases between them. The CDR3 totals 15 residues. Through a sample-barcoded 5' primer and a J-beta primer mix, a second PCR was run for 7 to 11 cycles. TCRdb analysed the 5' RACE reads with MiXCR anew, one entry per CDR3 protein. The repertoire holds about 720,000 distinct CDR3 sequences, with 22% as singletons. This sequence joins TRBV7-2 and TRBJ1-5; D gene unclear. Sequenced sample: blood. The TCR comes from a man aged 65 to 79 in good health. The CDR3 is CASSLRPARGQPQHF. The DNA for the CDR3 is TGTGCCAGCAGCTTAAGACCTGCGCGCGGCCAGCCCCAGCATTTT.